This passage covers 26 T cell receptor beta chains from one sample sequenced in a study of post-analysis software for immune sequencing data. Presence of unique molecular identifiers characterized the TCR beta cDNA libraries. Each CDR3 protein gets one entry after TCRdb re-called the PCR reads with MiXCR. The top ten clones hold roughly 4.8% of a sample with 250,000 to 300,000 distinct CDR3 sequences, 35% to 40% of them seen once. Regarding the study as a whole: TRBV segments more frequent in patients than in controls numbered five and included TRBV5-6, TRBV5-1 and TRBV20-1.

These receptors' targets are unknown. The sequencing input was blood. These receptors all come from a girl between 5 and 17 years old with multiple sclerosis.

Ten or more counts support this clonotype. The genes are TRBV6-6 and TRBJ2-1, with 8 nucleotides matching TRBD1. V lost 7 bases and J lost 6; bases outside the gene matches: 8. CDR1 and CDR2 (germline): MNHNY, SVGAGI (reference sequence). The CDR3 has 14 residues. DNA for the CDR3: TGTGCCAGCATTTTGACAGGGGCGCTCAATGAGCAGTTCTTC. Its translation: CASILTGALNEQFF.

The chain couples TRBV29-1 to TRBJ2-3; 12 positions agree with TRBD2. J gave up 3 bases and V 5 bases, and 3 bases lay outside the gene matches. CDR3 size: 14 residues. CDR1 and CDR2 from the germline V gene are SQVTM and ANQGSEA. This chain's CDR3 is CSVSTSGSTDTQYF. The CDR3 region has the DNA TGCAGCGTTTCGACTAGCGGGAGTACAGATACGCAGTATTTT.

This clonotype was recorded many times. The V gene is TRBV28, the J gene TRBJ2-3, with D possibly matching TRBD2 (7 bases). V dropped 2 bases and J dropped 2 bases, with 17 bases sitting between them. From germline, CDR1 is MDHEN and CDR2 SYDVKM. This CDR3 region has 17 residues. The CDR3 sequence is CASSLSRGDKYTDTQYF. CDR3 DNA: TGTGCCAGCAGTTTAAGTCGGGGGGACAAATACACAGATACGCAGTATTTT.

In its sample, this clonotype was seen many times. CDR3 bases: TGCGCCAGCAGGAGAGATGTATACAATGAGCAGTTCTTC. Its protein is CASRRDVYNEQFF. The rearrangement links TRBV5-1 to TRBJ2-1; no reliable D call. Germline assignment: CDR1 SGHRS and CDR2 YFSETQ. V shed 5 bases and J shed 4 bases, with 10 bases lying between them. This CDR3 has 13 residues.

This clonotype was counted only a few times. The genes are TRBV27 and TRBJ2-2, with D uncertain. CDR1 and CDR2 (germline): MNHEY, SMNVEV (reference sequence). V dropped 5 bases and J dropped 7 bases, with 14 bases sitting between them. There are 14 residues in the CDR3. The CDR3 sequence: CASSIRPHGGELFF. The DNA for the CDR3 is TGTGCCAGCAGTATTCGACCGCACGGCGGGGAGCTGTTTTTT.

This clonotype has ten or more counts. The CDR3 nucleotides read TGCGCCAGCAGCCCTAGCGGAAGCTCCTACAATGAGCAGTTCTTC. Protein product: CASSPSGSSYNEQFF. This chain connects TRBV4-1 to TRBJ2-1, with TRBD2 matching 7 bases. V lost 4 bases, J lost 0 bases, and 3 bases stayed unmatched. The CDR3 runs to 15 residues. Germline V lookup: CDR1 MGHRA, CDR2 YSYEKL.

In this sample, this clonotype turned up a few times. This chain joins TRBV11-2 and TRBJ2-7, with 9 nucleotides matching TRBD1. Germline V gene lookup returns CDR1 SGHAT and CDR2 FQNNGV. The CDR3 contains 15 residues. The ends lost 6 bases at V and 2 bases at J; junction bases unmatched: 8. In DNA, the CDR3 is TGTGCCAGCAGGTCCGCCGGGACAGGGACCTACGAGCAGTACTTC. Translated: CASRSAGTGTYEQYF.

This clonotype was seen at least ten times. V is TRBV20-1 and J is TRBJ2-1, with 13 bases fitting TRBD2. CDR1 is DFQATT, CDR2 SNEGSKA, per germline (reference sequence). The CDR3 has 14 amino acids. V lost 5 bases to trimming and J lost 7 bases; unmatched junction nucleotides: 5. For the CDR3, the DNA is TGCAGTGCTGCCGGGACTAGCGGGACGAATGAGCAGTTCTTC. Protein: CSAAGTSGTNEQFF.

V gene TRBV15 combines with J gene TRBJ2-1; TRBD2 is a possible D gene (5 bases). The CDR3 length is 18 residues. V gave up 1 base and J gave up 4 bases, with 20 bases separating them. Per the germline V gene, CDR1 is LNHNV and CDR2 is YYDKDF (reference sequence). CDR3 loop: CATSRAGMRVEVYNEQFF. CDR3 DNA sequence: TGTGCCACCAGCAGAGCGGGTATGAGGGTCGAGGTTTACAATGAGCAGTTCTTC.

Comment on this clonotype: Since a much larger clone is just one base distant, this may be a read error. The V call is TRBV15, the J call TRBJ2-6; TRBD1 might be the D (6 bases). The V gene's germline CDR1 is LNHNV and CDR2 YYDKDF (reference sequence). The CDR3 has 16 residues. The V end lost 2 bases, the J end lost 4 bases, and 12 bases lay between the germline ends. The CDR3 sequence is CATSRSQGKGANVLTF. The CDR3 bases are TGTGCCACCAGCAGATCACAGGGAAAGGGGGCCAACGTCCTGACTTTC.

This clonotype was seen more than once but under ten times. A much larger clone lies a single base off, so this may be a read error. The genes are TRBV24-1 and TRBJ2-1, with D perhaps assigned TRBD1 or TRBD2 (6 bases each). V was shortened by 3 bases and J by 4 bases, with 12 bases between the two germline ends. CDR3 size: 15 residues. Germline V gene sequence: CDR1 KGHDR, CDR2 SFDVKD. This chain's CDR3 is CATSDARGVYNEQFF. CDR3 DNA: TGTGCCACCAGTGATGCGAGGGGGGTGTACAATGAGCAGTTCTTC.

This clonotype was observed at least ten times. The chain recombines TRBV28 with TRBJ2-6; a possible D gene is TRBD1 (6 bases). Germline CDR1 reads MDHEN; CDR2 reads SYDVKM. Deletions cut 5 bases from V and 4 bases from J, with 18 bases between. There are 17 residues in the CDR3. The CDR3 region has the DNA TGTGCCAGCAGTGTCTCGACAGGTTTTGGCGGGGCCAACGTCCTGACTTTC. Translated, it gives CASSVSTGFGGANVLTF.

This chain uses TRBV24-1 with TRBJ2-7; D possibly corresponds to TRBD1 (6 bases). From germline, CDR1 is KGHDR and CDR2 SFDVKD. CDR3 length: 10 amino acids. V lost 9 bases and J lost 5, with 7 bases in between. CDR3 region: CATQGNEQYF. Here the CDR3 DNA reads TGTGCCACCCAGGGGAACGAGCAGTACTTC.

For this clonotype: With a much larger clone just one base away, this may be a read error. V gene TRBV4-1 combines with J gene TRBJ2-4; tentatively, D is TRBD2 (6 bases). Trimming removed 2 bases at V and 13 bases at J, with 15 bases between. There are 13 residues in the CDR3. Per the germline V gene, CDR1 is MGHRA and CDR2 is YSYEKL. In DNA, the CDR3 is TGCGCCAGCAGCCAATCTAGCGTTCGTGAGCAGTACTTC. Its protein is CASSQSSVREQYF.

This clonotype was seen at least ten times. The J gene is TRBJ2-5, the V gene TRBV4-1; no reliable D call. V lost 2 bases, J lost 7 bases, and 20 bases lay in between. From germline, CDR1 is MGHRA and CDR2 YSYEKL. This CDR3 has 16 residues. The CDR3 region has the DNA TGCGCCAGCAGCCAAAAAGTGGCTCCCGCCGGCGGGACCCAGTACTTC. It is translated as CASSQKVAPAGGTQYF.

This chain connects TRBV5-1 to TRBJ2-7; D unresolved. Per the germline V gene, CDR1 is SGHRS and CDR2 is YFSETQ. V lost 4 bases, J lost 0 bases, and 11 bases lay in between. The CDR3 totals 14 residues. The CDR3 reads CASSPDGYSYEQYF. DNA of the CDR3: TGCGCCAGCAGCCCGGACGGCTACTCCTACGAGCAGTACTTC.

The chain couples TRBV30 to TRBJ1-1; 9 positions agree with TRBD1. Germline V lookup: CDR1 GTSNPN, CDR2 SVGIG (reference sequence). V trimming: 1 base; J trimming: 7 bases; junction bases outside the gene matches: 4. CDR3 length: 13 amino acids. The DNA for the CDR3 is TGTGCCTGGAGTGCTACAGGGGGCAGTGAAGCTTTCTTT. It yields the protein CAWSATGGSEAFF.

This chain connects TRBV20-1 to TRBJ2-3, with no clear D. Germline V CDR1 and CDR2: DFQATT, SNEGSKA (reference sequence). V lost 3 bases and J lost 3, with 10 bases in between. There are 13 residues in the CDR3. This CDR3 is CSARSSVTDTQYF. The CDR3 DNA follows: TGCAGTGCTAGGTCCTCGGTGACAGATACGCAGTATTTT.

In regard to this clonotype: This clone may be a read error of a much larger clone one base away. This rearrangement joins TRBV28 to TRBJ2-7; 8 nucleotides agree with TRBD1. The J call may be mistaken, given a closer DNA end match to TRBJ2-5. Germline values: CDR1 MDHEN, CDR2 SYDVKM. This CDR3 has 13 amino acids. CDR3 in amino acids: CASTETGEGTQYF. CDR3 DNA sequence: TGTGCCAGCACCGAGACAGGGGAAGGGACCCAGTACTTC.

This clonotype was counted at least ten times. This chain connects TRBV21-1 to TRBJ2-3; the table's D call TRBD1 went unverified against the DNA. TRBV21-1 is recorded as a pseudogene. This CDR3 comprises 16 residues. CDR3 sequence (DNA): TGTGCCAGCAGCCTGAAGTCTGACAGCCTAACAGATACGCAGTATTTT. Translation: CASSLKSDSLTDTQYF.

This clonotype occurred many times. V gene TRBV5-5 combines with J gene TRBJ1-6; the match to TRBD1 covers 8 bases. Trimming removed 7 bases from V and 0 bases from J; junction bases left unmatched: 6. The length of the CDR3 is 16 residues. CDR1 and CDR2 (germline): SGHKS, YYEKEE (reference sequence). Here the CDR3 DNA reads TGTGCCAGCGGCGGACAGGGCGGCTCCTATAATTCACCCCTCCACTTT. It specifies CASGGQGGSYNSPLHF.

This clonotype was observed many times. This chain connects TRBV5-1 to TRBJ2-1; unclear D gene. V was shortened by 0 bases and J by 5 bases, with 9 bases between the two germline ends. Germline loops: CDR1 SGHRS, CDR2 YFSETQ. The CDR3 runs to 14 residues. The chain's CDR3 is CASSLGPGDNEQFF. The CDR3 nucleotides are TGCGCCAGCAGCTTGGGCCCAGGTGACAATGAGCAGTTCTTC. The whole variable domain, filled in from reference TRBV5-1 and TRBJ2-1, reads KAGVTQTPRYLIKTRGQQVTLSCSPISGHRSVSWYQQTPGQGLQFLFEYFSETQRNKGNFPGRFSGRQFSNSRSEMNVSTLELGDSALYLCASSLGPGDNEQFFGPGTRLTVL.

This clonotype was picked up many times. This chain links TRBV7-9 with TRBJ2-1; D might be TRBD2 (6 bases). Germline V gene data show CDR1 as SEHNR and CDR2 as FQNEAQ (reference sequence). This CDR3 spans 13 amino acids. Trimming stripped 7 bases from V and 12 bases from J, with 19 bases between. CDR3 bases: TGTGCCAGCACCAACATCAGTGGGGGAGGGCAGTTCTTC. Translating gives CASTNISGGGQFF. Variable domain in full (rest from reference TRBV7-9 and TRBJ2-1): DTGVSQNPRHKITKRGQNVTFRCDPISEHNRLYWYRQTLGQGPEFLTYFQNEAQLEKSRLLSDRFSAERPKGSFSTLEIQRTEQGDSAMYLCASTNISGGGQFFGPGTRLTVL.

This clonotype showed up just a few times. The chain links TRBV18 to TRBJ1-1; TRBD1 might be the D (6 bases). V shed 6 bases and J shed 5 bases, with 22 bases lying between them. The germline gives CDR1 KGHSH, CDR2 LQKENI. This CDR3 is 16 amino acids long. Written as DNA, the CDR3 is TGTGCCAGCTCCCTCAACCAGGCGAGGGGGGGGACTGAAGCTTTCTTT. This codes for CASSLNQARGGTEAFF.

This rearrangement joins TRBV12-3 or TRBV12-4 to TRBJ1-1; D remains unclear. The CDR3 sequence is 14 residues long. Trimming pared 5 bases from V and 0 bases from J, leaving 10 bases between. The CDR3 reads CASSHGILNTEAFF. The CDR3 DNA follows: TGTGCCAGCAGTCATGGGATCTTGAACACTGAAGCTTTCTTT.

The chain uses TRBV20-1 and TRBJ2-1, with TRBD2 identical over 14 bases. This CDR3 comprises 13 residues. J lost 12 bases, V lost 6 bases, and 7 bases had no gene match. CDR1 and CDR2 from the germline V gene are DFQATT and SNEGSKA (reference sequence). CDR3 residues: CSARLAGGTSQFF. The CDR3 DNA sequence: TGCAGTGCAAGACTAGCGGGGGGGACCTCGCAGTTCTTC.